The clone carrying this T cell receptor (beta chain) was picked up a small number of times. The sample originates from a study of control samples from healthy donors and cancer patients. The table came from immunoSEQ multiplex PCR; TCRdb's copy has only in-frame clones and leaves some out. In the table there are 80,000 or so clones, around nine tenths of which are singletons. The V gene's germline CDR1 is MNHEY and CDR2 SVGEGT. The CDR3 totals 15 residues. Trimming left V 1 base short and J 3 bases short, with 7 bases between. This sequence originates from a man in his forties or fifties in good health. What was sequenced was blood. V gene TRBV6-2 or TRBV6-3 combines with J gene TRBJ2-6; D is unclear. The CDR3, as DNA: TGTGCCAGCAGTTACTTAGCAGGTGGGGCCAACGTCCTGACTTTC. Translated, it gives CASSYLAGGANVLTF.